The 15 T cell receptor beta chains below come from one sample, sequenced in a study of blood T cell repertoires in COVID-19. Clones were sequenced by immunoSEQ multiplex PCR, and TCRdb holds only the in-frame ones, with some missing. The sample records around 160,000 clones, 75% to 85% being singletons. Material for sequencing was PBMCs or T cells enriched from blood (not recorded which). The receptors were gathered from a man aged 35-49 years who had recovered from COVID-19.

This chain connects TRBV5-6 to TRBJ2-7; D is uncertain. Germline loops: CDR1 SGHDT, CDR2 YYEEEE. V shed 1 base and J shed 3 bases, with 17 bases lying between them. The CDR3 contains 16 residues. CDR3 region: CASSLSHAQHRYEQYF. The CDR3 DNA reads TGTGCCAGCAGCTTGAGTCACGCCCAACACCGCTACGAGCAGTACTTC.

The chain couples TRBV2 to TRBJ2-1; 14 bases align to TRBD2. From germline, CDR1 is SNHLY and CDR2 FYNNEI. Losses at the gene ends were 8 bases for V and 4 bases for J; bases not matched to a gene: 4. The CDR3 covers 15 residues. The DNA of the CDR3 is TGTGCCAGCGGACTAGCGGGGGGAAAGTACAATGAGCAGTTCTTC. Translation: CASGLAGGKYNEQFF. The full variable domain, its missing parts supplied by reference TRBV2 and TRBJ2-1, is EPEVTQTPSHQVTQMGQEVILRCVPISNHLYFYWYRQILGQKVEFLVSFYNNEISEKSEIFDDQFSVERPDGSNFTLKIRSTKLEDSAMYFCASGLAGGKYNEQFFGPGTRLTVL.

The chain recombines TRBV3-1 (or the pseudogene TRBV3-2) with TRBJ1-2, with TRBD1 identical over 9 bases. Looked up from germline, CDR1 is LGHDT and CDR2 is YNNKEL (reference sequence). The trim removed 3 bases at V and 3 bases at J, leaving 11 bases unmatched. This CDR3 is built from 17 residues. The CDR3 loop reads CASSHQVRTGVDYGYTF. The CDR3 region has the DNA TGTGCCAGCAGCCACCAAGTTAGGACAGGGGTCGACTATGGCTACACCTTC.

The gene calls are TRBV30 and TRBJ2-3, with 10 positions matching TRBD1. Trimming cost V 3 bases and J 3 bases; bases outside gene matches: 6. This CDR3 contains 15 residues. Germline CDR1 GTSNPN, CDR2 SVGIG (reference sequence). CDR3 in DNA: TGTGCCTGGAGCCCCGGACAGGGGGGTACAGATACGCAGTATTTT. Protein sequence: CAWSPGQGGTDTQYF.

This clone was observed a single time. The J gene is TRBJ2-1, the V gene TRBV13; TRBD2 aligns across 8 bases. V lost 5 bases, J lost 7 bases, and 10 bases stayed unmatched. Germline V CDR1 and CDR2: PRHDT, FYEKMQ (reference sequence). CDR3 length: 15 amino acids. The CDR3: CASSPWTSKENEQFF. For the CDR3, the DNA is TGTGCCAGCAGCCCCTGGACTAGCAAGGAAAATGAGCAGTTCTTC.

V gene TRBV5-4 combines with J gene TRBJ1-4; 9 nucleotides align to TRBD1. The V gene end was trimmed by 5 bases and the J gene end by 8 bases; junction bases not matched to a gene: 10. The V gene's germline CDR1 is SGHNT and CDR2 YYREEE (reference sequence). This CDR3 spans 15 amino acids. The CDR3: CASSLPGTGSEKLFF. CDR3 coding DNA: TGTGCCAGCAGTCTCCCCGGGACAGGGTCCGAAAAACTGTTTTTT.

This clone has a handful of counts. The chain uses TRBV2 and TRBJ2-1, with D possibly TRBD1 on 6 matching bases. CDR1 and CDR2 from the germline V gene are SNHLY and FYNNEI. This CDR3 has 13 residues. V lost 3 bases and J lost 6, with 9 bases in between. This chain's CDR3 is CASSENRVNEQFF. The CDR3, as DNA: TGTGCCAGCAGTGAGAACAGGGTCAATGAGCAGTTCTTC.

V is TRBV9 and J is TRBJ2-3; possibly TRBD2 for D (5 bases). CDR3 size: 14 residues. Germline CDR1 is SGDLS and CDR2 is YYNGEE. Trimming shortened V by 0 bases and J by 2 bases, and 7 bases separated the two germline ends. The DNA of the CDR3 is TGTGCCAGCAGCGTAGGGCTAGCCACAGATACGCAGTATTTT. Translating it yields CASSVGLATDTQYF.

The chain uses TRBV2 and TRBJ2-7; TRBD1 matches 11 bases. This CDR3 comprises 14 residues. Per the germline V gene, CDR1 is SNHLY and CDR2 is FYNNEI. V lost 6 bases to trimming and J lost 7 bases; unmatched junction nucleotides: 8. The CDR3 spells CASRIGQGAREQYF. The CDR3, as DNA: TGTGCCAGCAGGATCGGACAGGGGGCTAGGGAGCAGTACTTC.

The chain combines TRBV2 with TRBJ1-4, with TRBD1 identical over 9 bases. V was pared by 5 bases and J by 6 bases, with 4 bases of the junction left unmatched. The CDR3 covers 14 residues. CDR1 is SNHLY, CDR2 FYNNEI, per germline. The chain's CDR3 is CASSPDRGDEKLFF. CDR3 nucleotides: TGTGCCAGCAGTCCGGACAGGGGAGATGAAAAACTGTTTTTT. The complete variable domain, with remaining parts taken from reference TRBV2 and TRBJ1-4, reads EPEVTQTPSHQVTQMGQEVILRCVPISNHLYFYWYRQILGQKVEFLVSFYNNEISEKSEIFDDQFSVERPDGSNFTLKIRSTKLEDSAMYFCASSPDRGDEKLFFGSGTQLSVL.

The V gene is TRBV5-6, the J gene TRBJ1-2; no definite D call. Trimming cost V 4 bases and J 0 bases, with 10 bases left between them. The CDR3 is 14 amino acids. Germline V CDR1 and CDR2: SGHDT, YYEEEE. In DNA, the CDR3 is TGTGCCAGCAGCCCCCTTGACTCTAACTATGGCTACACCTTC. This encodes CASSPLDSNYGYTF.

This chain uses TRBV6-6 with TRBJ1-3; perhaps TRBD1 as D (6 bases). Trimming removed 6 bases from V and 8 bases from J, with 23 bases in between. The CDR3 is made up of 16 amino acids. Germline V CDR1 and CDR2: MNHNY, SVGAGI (reference sequence). CDR3 protein: CASRPRQASAGDTIYF. The CDR3, as DNA: TGTGCCAGCAGGCCACGACAGGCCTCCGCGGGGGACACCATATATTTT.

The chain couples TRBV11-2 to TRBJ1-2, with D perhaps TRBD1 (5 bases). CDR1 and CDR2 (germline): SGHAT, FQNNGV. V lost 0 bases and J lost 5, with 7 bases in between. This CDR3 is 13 amino acids long. The CDR3 sequence is CASSLDRVYGYTF. For the CDR3, the DNA is TGTGCCAGCAGCTTAGACAGGGTGTATGGCTACACCTTC.

This chain connects TRBV2 to TRBJ2-1, with no clear D. Germline V lookup: CDR1 SNHLY, CDR2 FYNNEI. Trimming shortened V by 4 bases and J by 3 bases, and 10 bases separated the two germline ends. The CDR3 runs 14 residues. In nucleotides, the CDR3 is TGTGCCAGCAGTGTGGAGCGCTACTACAATGAGCAGTTCTTC. Residues: CASSVERYYNEQFF.

The CDR3, as DNA: TGTGCCAGCAGTTACGAGCCGAGTGGCTACACCTTC. Its translation: CASSYEPSGYTF. The chain combines TRBV6-6 with TRBJ1-2; D remains ambiguous. V gave up 2 bases and J gave up 7 bases, with 8 bases separating them. The CDR3 is made up of 12 amino acids. CDR1 and CDR2 from the germline V gene are MNHNY and SVGAGI (reference sequence).